Listed here are 4 T cell receptor beta chains from one sample, sequenced in a study of T cell changes during pregnancy in multiple sclerosis. The data were produced by immunoSEQ multiplex PCR, yet TCRdb's version contains in-frame clones alone and is incomplete. The sample shows 43,000 or so clones, 85% to 90% of them seen only once. This specimen consisted of peripheral blood, obtained in the first trimester of pregnancy. The receptors shown here come from a female donor with multiple sclerosis, enrolled in a pregnancy study.

V gene TRBV10-3 combines with J gene TRBJ1-5; 9 bases map to TRBD1. Germline assignment: CDR1 ENHRY and CDR2 SYGVKD. The CDR3 has 20 amino acids. J gave up 2 bases and V 0 bases, and 14 bases lay outside the gene matches. CDR3 region: CAISESPVWDREFGNQPQHF. In nucleotides, the CDR3 is TGTGCCATCAGTGAGTCCCCAGTCTGGGACAGGGAATTTGGCAATCAGCCCCAGCATTTT.

This clone was counted once. This chain links TRBV6-1 with TRBJ1-2; 8 positions agree with TRBD1. The J segment lost 8 bases and the V segment lost 4 bases, leaving 9 bases of the junction unmatched. This CDR3 region has 14 residues. Germline CDR1 is MNHNS and CDR2 is SASEGT. This CDR3 is CASSATGGSSGYTF. The CDR3 DNA is TGTGCCAGCAGTGCTACAGGGGGTTCATCCGGCTACACCTTC.

The chain joins TRBV7-8 to TRBJ2-7; possible D gene TRBD2, 6 bases. The CDR3 has 13 residues. CDR1 SGHVS and CDR2 FQNEAQ come from the germline V gene. V lost 0 bases, J lost 5 bases, and 8 bases lay in between. The CDR3 spells CASSLARGDEQYF. The CDR3 DNA reads as TGTGCCAGCAGCTTAGCGCGCGGGGACGAGCAGTACTTC.

The V gene is TRBV7-3, the J gene TRBJ1-1; D gene ambiguous. Germline values: CDR1 SGHTA, CDR2 FQGTGA. The CDR3 contains 13 residues. Trimming stripped 3 bases from V and 1 base from J, with 6 bases between. CDR3 amino acids: CASSLAGNTEAFF. CDR3 coding DNA: TGTGCCAGCAGCTTGGCGGGGAACACTGAAGCTTTCTTT. Supplemented by reference TRBV7-3 and TRBJ1-1, the full variable domain reads GAGVSQTPSNKVTEKGKYVELRCDPISGHTALYWYRQSLGQGPEFLIYFQGTGAADDSGLPNDRFFAVRPEGSVSTLKIQRTERGDSAVYLCASSLAGNTEAFFGQGTRLTVV.